One and the same sample provided the 30 T cell receptor beta chains below, sequenced in a study of T cells in Graves' hyperthyroidism and ophthalmopathy. Amplification of TCR beta CDR3 regions used RNA as the template. First-round RT-PCR of the TCR CDR3 relied on the HTBI primer set. One entry per CDR3 protein results from TCRdb running MiXCR on the multiplex PCR reads. Of 250,000 or so distinct CDR3 sequences listed, 13% to 15% are singletons. The sample comprised blood. Receptor source: a woman in her forties or fifties with Graves' hyperthyroidism that later progressed to Graves' ophthalmopathy.

This clonotype appeared many times. This chain connects TRBV28 to TRBJ1-1; no firm D call. CDR3 size: 11 residues. The germline CDR1 and CDR2 sequences are MDHEN and SYDVKM. The V and J ends lost 10 bases and 1 base respectively, with 7 bases between them. The CDR3 loop reads CATTQNTEAFF. The CDR3 DNA reads as TGTGCCACTACCCAGAACACTGAAGCTTTCTTT.

This clonotype came up many times. The CDR3 region is CASSLVEDEQYF. The CDR3 DNA follows: TGTGCCAGCAGCTTGGTAGAGGACGAGCAGTACTTC. The chain combines TRBV5-6 with TRBJ2-7; unclear D gene. Germline lookup yields CDR1 SGHDT and CDR2 YYEEEE. V lost 0 bases and J lost 5, with 6 bases in between. The CDR3 contains 12 residues.

This clonotype was seen repeatedly, ten times or more. J is TRBJ1-1 and V is TRBV2, with 10 nucleotides matching TRBD1. This CDR3 contains 14 residues. V shed 4 bases, J shed 3 bases, and the junction held 2 bases outside the gene matches. Germline-derived CDR1 and CDR2 are SNHLY and FYNNEI. The CDR3 DNA is TGTGCCAGCAGTGCGGACAGGGGGGACACTGAAGCTTTCTTT. Translation gives CASSADRGDTEAFF.

The table lists this clonotype with many counts. The rearrangement joins TRBV15 to TRBJ1-1, with 11 bases matching TRBD1. This CDR3 is 15 amino acids long. Germline V gene data show CDR1 as LNHNV and CDR2 as YYDKDF (reference sequence). V trimming: 3 bases; J trimming: 6 bases; junction bases outside the gene matches: 6. DNA for the CDR3: TGTGCCACCAGCAGGGACAGGGGGCTAAGCGCTGAAGCTTTCTTT. Protein: CATSRDRGLSAEAFF. The whole variable domain, remainder taken from reference TRBV15 and TRBJ1-1, is DAMVIQNPRYQVTQFGKPVTLSCSQTLNHNVMYWYQQKSSQAPKLLFHYYDKDFNNEADTPDNFQSRRPNTSFCFLDIRSPGLGDTAMYLCATSRDRGLSAEAFFGQGTRLTVV.

Ten or more counts support this clonotype. This rearrangement joins TRBV7-3 to TRBJ2-1, with D possibly TRBD1 on 5 matching bases. CDR1 and CDR2 from the germline V gene are SGHTA and FQGTGA. The V end lost 5 bases, the J end lost 2 bases, and 13 bases lay between the germline ends. There are 15 residues in the CDR3. The CDR3 here is CASSPTGGPYNEQFF. CDR3 DNA: TGTGCCAGCAGCCCTACAGGCGGACCCTACAATGAGCAGTTCTTC.

Only a few counts were recorded for this clonotype. The chain couples TRBV28 to TRBJ1-3, with D unclear. Germline V lookup: CDR1 MDHEN, CDR2 SYDVKM. This CDR3 contains 13 residues. V lost 10 bases and J 0 bases, leaving 10 bases between the germline ends. Here the CDR3 DNA reads TGTGCCACCGCAATCAGCTCTGGAAACACCATATATTTT. Translated: CATAISSGNTIYF.

This clonotype was counted ten times or more. The chain combines TRBV7-9 with TRBJ2-7; 10 nucleotides match TRBD1. The V gene end was trimmed by 6 bases and the J gene end by 5 bases; junction bases not matched to a gene: 4. Per the germline V gene, CDR1 is SEHNR and CDR2 is FQNEAQ (reference sequence). The CDR3 has 13 amino acids. In nucleotides, the CDR3 is TGTGCCAGCAGTTCGGGACAGGGGAACGAGCAGTACTTC. It is translated as CASSSGQGNEQYF.

This clonotype was seen many times. The chain couples TRBV2 to TRBJ2-1, with 8 bases that match TRBD2. The V segment lost 2 bases and the J segment 7 bases; nucleotides outside the gene matches: 22. The length of the CDR3 is 20 residues. The germline CDR1 and CDR2 sequences are SNHLY and FYNNEI. CDR3 residues: CASSERARGVAGTIRNEQFF. As DNA, the CDR3 is TGTGCCAGCAGTGAAAGGGCCCGCGGGGTAGCGGGGACAATTAGGAATGAGCAGTTCTTC.

This clonotype was seen repeatedly, ten times or more. V and J are TRBV3-1 and TRBJ2-1, with a tentative D call TRBD2 (6 bases). The germline gives CDR1 LGHDT, CDR2 YNNKEL (reference sequence). Trimming cost V 1 base and J 11 bases, with 21 bases left between them. This CDR3 spans 16 amino acids. CDR3 DNA sequence: TGTGCCAGCAGCCAAGTCGCCGGGACTGGACGTAATCAGCAGTTCTTC. Its protein is CASSQVAGTGRNQQFF.

This clonotype was counted many times. This chain links TRBV12-3 or TRBV12-4 with TRBJ2-7, with D unresolved. V was trimmed by 2 bases and J by 0 bases, leaving 5 bases between them. The CDR3 covers 13 residues. In DNA, the CDR3 is TGTGCCAGCAGTTTAACCTTCTCCTACGAGCAGTACTTC. It encodes CASSLTFSYEQYF.

This chain uses TRBV28 with TRBJ1-1, with D unresolved. The V and J ends lost 3 bases and 1 base respectively, with 12 bases between them. The CDR3 totals 15 residues. Germline V lookup: CDR1 MDHEN, CDR2 SYDVKM. The CDR3 DNA is TGTGCCAGCAGTTTGGGAAGGACGGGGAACACTGAAGCTTTCTTT. Amino acids: CASSLGRTGNTEAFF. Using reference TRBV28 and TRBJ1-1 for the parts outside the CDR3, the full variable domain is DVKVTQSSRYLVKRTGEKVFLECVQDMDHENMFWYRQDPGLGLRLIYFSYDVKMKEKGDIPEGYSVSREKKERFSLILESASTNQTSMYLCASSLGRTGNTEAFFGQGTRLTVV.

This clonotype appeared many times. The chain is built from TRBV3-1 and TRBJ2-3; unclear D gene. The V gene's germline CDR1 is LGHDT and CDR2 YNNKEL (reference sequence). Trimming pared 5 bases from V and 3 bases from J, leaving 15 bases between. The CDR3 is 15 amino acids. The CDR3 region has the DNA TGTGCCAGCAGCGCCCGTGAAGGGTCGACAGATACGCAGTATTTT. Amino acids: CASSAREGSTDTQYF.

Many counts were recorded for this clonotype. This sequence joins TRBV5-1 and TRBJ2-7, with 9 bases fitting TRBD1. Germline-derived CDR1 and CDR2 are SGHRS and YFSETQ. Germline trimming cut 5 bases from V and 5 bases from J; bases unmatched to any gene: 8. The CDR3 loop spans 14 amino acids. The CDR3 here is CASSSGTGRNEQYF. DNA for the CDR3: TGCGCCAGCAGTTCCGGGACAGGGAGGAACGAGCAGTACTTC.

In this sample, this clonotype turned up many times. V gene TRBV30 combines with J gene TRBJ1-4; D remains ambiguous. Germline-derived CDR1 and CDR2 are GTSNPN and SVGIG (reference sequence). The V end was cut by 4 bases, the J end by 0 bases, with 15 bases between. CDR3 length: 16 amino acids. The CDR3 region is CAWNAGRRATNEKLFF. For the CDR3, the DNA is TGTGCCTGGAACGCCGGGAGAAGAGCAACTAATGAAAAACTGTTTTTT.

This clonotype was recorded a few times. This chain links TRBV7-6 with TRBJ1-5; D remains ambiguous. The CDR3 sequence is 15 residues long. CDR1 is SGHVS and CDR2 is FNYEAQ in the germline V gene. Deletions cut 2 bases from V and 2 bases from J, with 10 bases between. CDR3 bases: TGTGCCAGCAGCTTAACTGACCGAGGCAATCAGCCCCAGCATTTT. Its translation is CASSLTDRGNQPQHF.

This clonotype was seen repeatedly, ten times or more. This sequence joins TRBV20-1 and TRBJ2-1; 10 bases are shared with TRBD2. The V and J ends lost 0 bases and 9 bases, in that order; junction bases with no gene match: 8. The CDR3 covers 15 residues. The germline gives CDR1 DFQATT, CDR2 SNEGSKA (reference sequence). This CDR3 reads CSAREPSGSSGEQFF. CDR3 bases: TGCAGTGCTAGAGAGCCTAGCGGGAGCTCAGGTGAGCAGTTCTTC.

The table lists this clonotype with many counts. The chain uses TRBV12-3 or TRBV12-4 and TRBJ1-1; D is ambiguous. V lost 7 bases and J lost 1, with 10 bases in between. CDR3 size: 13 residues. The CDR3 loop is CASTLGPNTEAFF. As DNA, the CDR3 is TGTGCCAGCACTTTGGGTCCGAACACTGAAGCTTTCTTT.

This clonotype was detected only a few times. The genes are TRBV27 and TRBJ1-1, with TRBD1 as a possible D gene (6 bases). Trimming cost V 2 bases and J 4 bases, with 14 bases left between them. Germline values: CDR1 MNHEY, CDR2 SMNVEV (reference sequence). The CDR3 runs to 15 residues. CDR3 loop: CASSLIGKGGTEAFF. The CDR3 DNA follows: TGTGCCAGCAGTTTAATTGGAAAGGGGGGCACTGAAGCTTTCTTT.

This clonotype is a singleton in its sample. The chain uses TRBV28 and TRBJ1-1, with D unclear. Deletions cut 5 bases from V and 4 bases from J, with 14 bases between. Germline V CDR1 and CDR2: MDHEN, SYDVKM. The CDR3 spans 14 residues. The CDR3 DNA follows: TGTGCCAGCAGTAAACCTCGCTTGGGCACTGAAGCTTTCTTT. This sequence encodes CASSKPRLGTEAFF.

The chain recombines TRBV6-1 with TRBJ1-5; unclear D gene. Trimming took off 6 bases at V and 5 bases at J, with 11 bases between the two ends. CDR1 is MNHNS and CDR2 is SASEGT in the germline V gene. The CDR3 has 13 residues. CDR3 DNA sequence: TGTGCCAGCAGCCCGACTTCTTATCAGCCCCAGCATTTT. This gives the protein CASSPTSYQPQHF.

The chain uses TRBV9 and TRBJ2-1; tentative D call: TRBD2 (6 bases). The CDR3 sequence is 16 residues long. The germline gives CDR1 SGDLS, CDR2 YYNGEE. Trimming stripped 2 bases from V and 8 bases from J, with 20 bases between. CDR3 in amino acids: CASSVSGTALGDEQFF. CDR3 nucleotides: TGTGCCAGCAGCGTCTCCGGGACTGCCCTAGGGGATGAGCAGTTCTTC. Full variable domain (remainder filled in from reference TRBV9 and TRBJ2-1): DSGVTQTPKHLITATGQRVTLRCSPRSGDLSVYWYQQSLDQGLQFLIQYYNGEERAKGNILERFSAQQFPDLHSELNLSSLELGDSALYFCASSVSGTALGDEQFFGPGTRLTVL.

This clonotype was recorded at least ten times. The rearrangement links TRBV7-8 to TRBJ2-5, with 8 bases fitting TRBD1. CDR1 is SGHVS, CDR2 FQNEAQ, per germline. The CDR3 runs to 15 residues. Trimming removed 2 bases from V and 5 bases from J; junction bases left unmatched: 7. DNA of the CDR3: TGTGCCAGCAGCTTATTTGGACAGGGCAGGGAGACCCAGTACTTC. Translated: CASSLFGQGRETQYF.

The J gene is TRBJ1-5, the V gene TRBV3-1; 9 nucleotides align to TRBD1. V lost 1 base, J lost 7 bases, and 17 bases stayed unmatched. In germline, CDR1 is LGHDT, CDR2 YNNKEL (reference sequence). This CDR3 region has 19 residues. The CDR3, as DNA: TGTGCCAGCAGCCAAGGATATTCTATGACACAGGGGGCGGAACAGCCCCAGCATTTT. This codes for CASSQGYSMTQGAEQPQHF.

This clonotype was detected ten times or more. The chain links TRBV30 to TRBJ2-1, with D unclear. The germline CDR1 and CDR2 sequences are GTSNPN and SVGIG (reference sequence). The V and J ends lost 5 bases and 5 bases respectively, with 10 bases between them. CDR3 length equals 12 residues. CDR3 region: CAWSRTNNEQFF. The CDR3 DNA sequence: TGTGCCTGGTCCCGGACGAACAATGAGCAGTTCTTC.

The J gene is TRBJ1-1, the V gene TRBV5-8; no definite D call. V dropped 0 bases and J dropped 8 bases, with 14 bases sitting between them. The CDR3 sequence is 14 residues long. Germline V gene sequence: CDR1 SGHTS, CDR2 YDEGEE. This CDR3 is CASSLARFPVEAFF. CDR3 nucleotides: TGTGCCAGCAGCTTGGCCAGGTTCCCCGTGGAAGCTTTCTTT.

This clonotype was detected a few times. This rearrangement joins TRBV9 to TRBJ2-1, with 8 bases identical to TRBD1. Germline CDR1 SGDLS, CDR2 YYNGEE. The J segment lost 7 bases and the V segment lost 2 bases, leaving 8 bases of the junction unmatched. The CDR3 loop spans 15 amino acids. CDR3 sequence: CASSVGTGSLNEQFF. The DNA of the CDR3 is TGTGCCAGCAGCGTCGGGACAGGCAGCTTGAATGAGCAGTTCTTC.

The rearrangement joins TRBV4-2 to TRBJ2-7; no reliable D call. Trimming removed 0 bases from V and 7 bases from J, with 4 bases in between. Germline assignment: CDR1 LGHNA and CDR2 YNFKEQ. The CDR3 runs 11 residues. The CDR3 reads CASSQDHEQYF. CDR3 coding DNA: TGTGCCAGCAGCCAAGACCATGAGCAGTACTTC.

Ten or more counts support this clonotype. The chain uses TRBV30 and TRBJ2-7, with 13 bases aligning to TRBD2. CDR1 and CDR2 (germline): GTSNPN, SVGIG (reference sequence). V lost 5 bases, J lost 0 bases, and 1 base stayed unmatched. The CDR3 is made up of 14 amino acids. The CDR3 spells CAWRTSGSSYEQYF. The DNA for the CDR3 is TGTGCCTGGCGGACTAGCGGGAGCTCCTACGAGCAGTACTTC.

DNA for the CDR3: TGTGGTTGGAGTGTCTCCTACGAGCAGTACTTC. Translated: CGWSVSYEQYF. The V gene is TRBV30, the J gene TRBJ2-7, with D unclear. In germline, CDR1 is GTSNPN, CDR2 SVGIG (reference sequence). The CDR3 runs to 11 residues.

The chain is built from TRBV20-1 and TRBJ2-7; D unclear. Germline lookup yields CDR1 DFQATT and CDR2 SNEGSKA (reference sequence). V was trimmed by 1 base and J by 3 bases, leaving 7 bases between them. The CDR3 has 12 residues. The CDR3 DNA follows: TGCAGTGCTAGAGGAGAAGACTACGAGCAGTACTTC. As protein: CSARGEDYEQYF.